This entry features one T cell receptor (beta chain) sequence. This specimen comes from a study of shared clonotypes between healthy human individuals. Background on the study: Each donor's CD4 naive and CD4 memory cells filled three plates apiece, CD8 naive two, and CD8 memory one.

Selected positively for CCR7 and CD45RO-negative, naive CD8 cells excluded terminally differentiated effector memory CD45RA+ cells. The donors, healthy adults who were HIV-negative, had experienced no recent acute infections or vaccinations. Each cell subset's genomic DNA was divided evenly among several immunoSEQ plates. The data were produced by immunoSEQ multiplex PCR, yet TCRdb's version contains in-frame clones alone and is incomplete. The data hold roughly 890,000 clones, with 80% to 95% observed a single time. With 1 base removed from V and 9 bases from J, the gap between germline ends came to 16 bases. The CDR3 runs 15 residues. Germline V gives CDR1 MNHNS, CDR2 SASEGT.

This chain connects TRBV6-1 to TRBJ1-5, with D unclear. The sample taken for sequencing was naive CD8+ T cells sorted from blood. The clonotype originates from a man aged 25 to 40 in good health. The CDR3 nucleotides are TGTGCCAGCAGTGAAGGATCAGGTAGCTCGAGGCCCCAGCATTTT. Its translation: CASSEGSGSSRPQHF.